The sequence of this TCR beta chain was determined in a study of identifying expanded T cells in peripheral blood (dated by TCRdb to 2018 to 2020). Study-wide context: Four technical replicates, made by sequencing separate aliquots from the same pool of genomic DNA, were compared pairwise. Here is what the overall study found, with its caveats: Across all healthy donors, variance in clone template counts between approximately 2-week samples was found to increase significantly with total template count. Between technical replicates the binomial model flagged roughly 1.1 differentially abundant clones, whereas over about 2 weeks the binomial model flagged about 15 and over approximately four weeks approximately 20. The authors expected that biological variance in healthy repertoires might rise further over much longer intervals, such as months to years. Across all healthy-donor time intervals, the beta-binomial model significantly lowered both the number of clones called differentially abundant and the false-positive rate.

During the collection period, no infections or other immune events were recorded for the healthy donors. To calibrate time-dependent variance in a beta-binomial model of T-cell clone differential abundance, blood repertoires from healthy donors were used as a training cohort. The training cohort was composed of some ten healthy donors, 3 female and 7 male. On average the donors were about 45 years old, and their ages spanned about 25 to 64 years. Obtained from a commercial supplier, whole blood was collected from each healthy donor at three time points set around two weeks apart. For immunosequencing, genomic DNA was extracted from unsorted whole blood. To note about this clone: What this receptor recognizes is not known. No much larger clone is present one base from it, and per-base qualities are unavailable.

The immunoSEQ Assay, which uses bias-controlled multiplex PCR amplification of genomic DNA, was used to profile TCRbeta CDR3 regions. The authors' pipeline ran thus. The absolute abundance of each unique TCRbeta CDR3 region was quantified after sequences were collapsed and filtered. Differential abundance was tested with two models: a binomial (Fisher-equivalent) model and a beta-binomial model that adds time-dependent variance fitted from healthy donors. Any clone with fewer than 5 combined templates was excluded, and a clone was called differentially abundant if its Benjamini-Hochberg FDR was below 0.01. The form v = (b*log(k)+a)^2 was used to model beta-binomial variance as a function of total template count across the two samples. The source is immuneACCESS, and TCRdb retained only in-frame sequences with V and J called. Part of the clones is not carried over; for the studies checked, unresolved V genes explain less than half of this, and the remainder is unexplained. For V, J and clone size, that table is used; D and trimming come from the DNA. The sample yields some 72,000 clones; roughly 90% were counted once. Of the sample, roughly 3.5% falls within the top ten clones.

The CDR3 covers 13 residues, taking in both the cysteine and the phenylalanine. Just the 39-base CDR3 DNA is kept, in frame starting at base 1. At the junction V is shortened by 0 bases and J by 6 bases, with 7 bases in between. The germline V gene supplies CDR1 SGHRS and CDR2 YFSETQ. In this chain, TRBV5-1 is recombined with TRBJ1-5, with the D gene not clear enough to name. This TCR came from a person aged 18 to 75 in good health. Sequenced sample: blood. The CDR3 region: CASSLEPTQPQHF. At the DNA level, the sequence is TGCGCCAGCAGCTTGGAGCCCACTCAGCCCCAGCATTTT.